This T cell receptor (beta chain) came from a study of T cell clones after liver transplantation. Libraries were prepared by immunoSEQ multiplex PCR; TCRdb keeps only in-frame clonotypes and omits some of them. The profile covers some 75,000 clones, with 75% to 85% appearing a single time and approximately 0.55% taken by the ten largest. The CDR3 has 16 amino acids. Germline-derived CDR1 and CDR2 are KGHSH and LQKENI. V dropped 6 bases and J dropped 0; count of bases not matched to a gene: 6. V gene TRBV18 combines with J gene TRBJ2-3, with 10 bases fitting TRBD2. The sequence came from a human donor who received a liver transplant. This material consisted of CD4+ T cells from blood, taken before liver transplant. CDR3 in amino acids: CASSPIAGGSTDTQYF. The DNA of the CDR3 is TGTGCCAGCTCCCCGATAGCGGGAGGTAGCACAGATACGCAGTATTTT.